The next 2 T cell receptor beta chains were all read from a single sample in a study of CD8 T cells in Susac syndrome. Reverse transcription of roughly 0.45 to 1 ug RNA used random hexamers. Each CDR3 protein gets one entry after TCRdb re-called the immunoSEQ multiplex PCR reads with MiXCR. The sample shows just over 150,000 distinct CDR3 sequences, around 95% of them seen only once. The sample consisted of CD4+ T cells from PBMCs. These receptors were obtained from a human donor with Susac syndrome.

The chain employs TRBV19 and TRBJ1-5; no definite D call. The germline V gene encodes CDR1 LNHDA and CDR2 SQIVND (reference sequence). The CDR3 extends over 14 amino acids. V was pared by 4 bases and J by 3 bases, with 10 bases between. CDR3 loop: CASSKPVPNQPQHF. The CDR3 DNA follows: TGTGCCAGTAGTAAGCCTGTCCCCAATCAGCCCCAGCATTTT.

The V and J genes are TRBV19 and TRBJ2-5; D gene unclear. Germline assignment: CDR1 LNHDA and CDR2 SQIVND (reference sequence). Trimming removed 5 bases from V and 2 bases from J, with 12 bases in between. The CDR3 extends over 14 amino acids. The CDR3 reads CASSPSGLQETQYF. The CDR3 region has the DNA TGTGCCAGTAGTCCCAGTGGCCTACAAGAGACCCAGTACTTC. The full variable domain, completed using reference TRBV19 and TRBJ2-5, is DGGITQSPKYLFRKEGQNVTLSCEQNLNHDAMYWYRQDPGQGLRLIYYSQIVNDFQKGDIAEGYSVSREKKESFPLTVTSAQKNPTAFYLCASSPSGLQETQYFGPGTRLLVL.